This T cell receptor beta chain was identified during a study of beta chain features in type 1 diabetes. The study reverse transcribed the entire isolated RNA, so it sequenced expressed TCRB transcripts. The protocol was immunoSEQ multiplex PCR, while the TCRdb copy is restricted to in-frame clones and leaves out a portion. The data hold a few hundred thousand clones, with about 14% observed a single time. Trimming at V came to 3 bases and at J to 3 bases, leaving 2 bases not matched to a gene. This CDR3 contains 14 residues. Points on this clone: Its antigen is undetermined.

Findings of the study overall: In cDNA sequencing, cells with high TCR expression could be over-represented.

The receptor was derived from a woman in her late teens or twenties in good health. Sequencing input: naive CD4+ T cells from blood. The chain employs TRBV23-1 and TRBJ1-5; 7 positions agree with TRBD1. TRBV23-1 is identified as an open reading frame with a role that is uncertain. The CDR3 here is CASSQGQTNQPQHF. The CDR3 DNA reads as TGCGCCAGCAGTCAGGGACAGACCAATCAGCCCCAGCATTTT.